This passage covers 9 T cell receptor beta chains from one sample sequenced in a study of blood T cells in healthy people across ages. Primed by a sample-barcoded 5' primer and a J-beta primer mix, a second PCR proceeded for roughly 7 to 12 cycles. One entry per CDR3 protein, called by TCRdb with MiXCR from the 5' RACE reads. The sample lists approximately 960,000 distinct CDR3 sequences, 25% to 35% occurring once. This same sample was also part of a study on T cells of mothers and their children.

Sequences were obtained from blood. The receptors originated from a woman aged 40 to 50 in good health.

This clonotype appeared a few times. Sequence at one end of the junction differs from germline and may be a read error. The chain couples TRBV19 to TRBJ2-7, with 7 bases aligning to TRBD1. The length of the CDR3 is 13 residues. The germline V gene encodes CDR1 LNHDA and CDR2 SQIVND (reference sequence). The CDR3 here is CVSSERTGVEQYF. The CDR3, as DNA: TGTGTCAGTAGTGAAAGAACAGGGGTCGAGCAGTACTTC.

Here the CDR3 reads CAISETSGGAGAKNIQYF. The DNA of the CDR3 is TGTGCCATCAGCGAAACTAGCGGGGGGGCTGGGGCCAAAAACATTCAGTACTTC. This chain connects TRBV10-3 to TRBJ2-4, with TRBD2 identical over 13 bases. Germline V gene lookup returns CDR1 ENHRY and CDR2 SYGVKD. The CDR3 has 18 amino acids. Trimming removed 6 bases from V and 1 base from J; junction bases left unmatched: 9.

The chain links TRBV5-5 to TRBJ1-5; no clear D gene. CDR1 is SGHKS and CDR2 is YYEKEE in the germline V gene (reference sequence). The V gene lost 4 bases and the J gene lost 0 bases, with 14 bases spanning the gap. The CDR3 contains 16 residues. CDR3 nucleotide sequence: TGTGCCAGCAGCGCCCGACTGACAAATAGCAATCAGCCCCAGCATTTT. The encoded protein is CASSARLTNSNQPQHF.

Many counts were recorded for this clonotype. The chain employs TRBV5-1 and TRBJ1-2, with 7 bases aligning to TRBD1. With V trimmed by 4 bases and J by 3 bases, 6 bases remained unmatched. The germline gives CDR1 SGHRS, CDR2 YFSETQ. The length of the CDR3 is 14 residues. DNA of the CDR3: TGCGCCAGCAGCACTGCAGGGGGAGACTATGGCTACACCTTC. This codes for CASSTAGGDYGYTF.

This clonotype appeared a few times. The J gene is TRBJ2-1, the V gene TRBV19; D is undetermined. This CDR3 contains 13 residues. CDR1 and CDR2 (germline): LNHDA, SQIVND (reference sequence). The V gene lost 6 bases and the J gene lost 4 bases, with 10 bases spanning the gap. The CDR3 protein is CASREAVYNEQFF. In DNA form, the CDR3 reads TGTGCCAGTAGAGAGGCGGTATACAATGAGCAGTTCTTC. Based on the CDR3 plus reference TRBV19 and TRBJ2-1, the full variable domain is DGGITQSPKYLFRKEGQNVTLSCEQNLNHDAMYWYRQDPGQGLRLIYYSQIVNDFQKGDIAEGYSVSREKKESFPLTVTSAQKNPTAFYLCASREAVYNEQFFGPGTRLTVL.

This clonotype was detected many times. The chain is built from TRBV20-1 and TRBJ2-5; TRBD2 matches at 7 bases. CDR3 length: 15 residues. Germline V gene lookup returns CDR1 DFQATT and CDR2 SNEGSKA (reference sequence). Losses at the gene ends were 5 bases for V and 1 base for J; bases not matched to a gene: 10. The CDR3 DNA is TGCAGTGCTCCACTAGCGCCGGGACGCCAAGAGACCCAGTACTTC. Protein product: CSAPLAPGRQETQYF.

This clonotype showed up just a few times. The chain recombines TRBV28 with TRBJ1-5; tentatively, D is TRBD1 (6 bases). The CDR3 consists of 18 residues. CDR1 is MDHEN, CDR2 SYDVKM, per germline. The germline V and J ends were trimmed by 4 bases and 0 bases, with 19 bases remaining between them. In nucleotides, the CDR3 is TGTGCCAGCAGTTCGACTACCGGGACAATGGATAGCAATCAGCCCCAGCATTTT. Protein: CASSSTTGTMDSNQPQHF.

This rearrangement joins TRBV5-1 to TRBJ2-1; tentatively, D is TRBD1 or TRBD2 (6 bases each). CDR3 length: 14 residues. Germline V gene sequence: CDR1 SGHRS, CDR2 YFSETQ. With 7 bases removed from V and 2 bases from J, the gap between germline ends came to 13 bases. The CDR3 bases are TGCGCCAGCCAAGGGGGGACAACCTACAATGAGCAGTTCTTC. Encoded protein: CASQGGTTYNEQFF.

The CDR3 protein is CASSRPPGDYGYTF. For the CDR3, the DNA is TGTGCCAGCAGCCGTCCCCCAGGGGACTATGGCTACACCTTC. The chain is built from TRBV28 and TRBJ1-2; D perhaps matches TRBD1 (6 bases). This CDR3 spans 14 amino acids. The V gene's germline CDR1 is MDHEN and CDR2 SYDVKM. V lost 6 bases and J lost 3, with 14 bases in between.